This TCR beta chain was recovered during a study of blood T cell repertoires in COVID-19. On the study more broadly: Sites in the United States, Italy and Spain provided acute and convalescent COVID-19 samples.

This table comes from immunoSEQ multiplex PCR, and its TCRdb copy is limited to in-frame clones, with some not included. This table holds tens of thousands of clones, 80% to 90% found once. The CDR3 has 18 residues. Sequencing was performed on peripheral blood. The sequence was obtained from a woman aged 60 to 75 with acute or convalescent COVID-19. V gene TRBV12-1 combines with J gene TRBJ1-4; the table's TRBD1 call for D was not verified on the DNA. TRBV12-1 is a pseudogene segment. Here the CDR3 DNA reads TGTGCCAGCAGCTTTGTGTGTGCAGGGTCGACAACTAATGAAAAACTGTTTTTT. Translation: CASSFVCAGSTTNEKLFF.